These 29 T cell receptor beta chains were sequenced from one sample in a study of T cells in Graves' hyperthyroidism and ophthalmopathy. Amplified TCR beta CDR3 regions came from RNA transcripts. A first-round RT-PCR of the TCR CDR3 used the HTBI primer set. TCRdb reanalysed the multiplex PCR reads using MiXCR and keeps one entry per CDR3 protein. The sample has approximately 600,000 distinct CDR3 sequences; around 20% are singletons. Sequenced material: blood. The receptors were gathered from a young man with Graves' ophthalmopathy.

A single count supports this clonotype. The chain recombines TRBV2 with TRBJ1-2; D gene uncertain. Germline loops: CDR1 SNHLY, CDR2 FYNNEI. V lost 4 bases to trimming and J lost 8 bases, with 8 bases between them. The CDR3 is 11 residues long. CDR3 nucleotides: TGTGCCAGCAGTGTAAGGGTCGGCTACACCTTC. Translated: CASSVRVGYTF.

The sample holds many counts of this clonotype. The V gene is TRBV5-1, the J gene TRBJ2-5, with D possibly matching TRBD1 (6 bases). Germline CDR1 and CDR2: SGHRS and YFSETQ. The V and J ends lost 2 bases and 2 bases respectively, with 13 bases between them. The CDR3 length is 15 residues. The CDR3: CASSFSTGPQETQYF. The CDR3 DNA reads as TGCGCCAGCAGCTTCTCGACAGGTCCGCAAGAGACCCAGTACTTC.

V and J are TRBV6-5 and TRBJ2-1, with D possibly TRBD2 on 7 matching bases. This CDR3 has 14 residues. The germline V gene encodes CDR1 MNHEY and CDR2 SVGAGI. Trimming pared 4 bases from V and 7 bases from J, leaving 14 bases between. CDR3 region: CASSWGGAQNEQFF. In DNA, the CDR3 is TGTGCCAGCAGTTGGGGGGGGGCGCAAAATGAGCAGTTCTTC.

This clonotype was observed many times. The rearrangement uses TRBV11-2 and TRBJ2-2; D is undetermined. This CDR3 has 15 amino acids. Germline V gives CDR1 SGHAT, CDR2 FQNNGV. Trimming shortened V by 4 bases and J by 0 bases, and 9 bases separated the two germline ends. The CDR3: CASSSRRPNTGELFF. The CDR3 DNA reads TGTGCCAGCAGCTCCCGAAGACCGAACACCGGGGAGCTGTTTTTT.

This clonotype has ten or more counts. The V call is TRBV28, the J call TRBJ1-3; no clear D gene. The CDR3 is 16 amino acids. Trimming cost V 5 bases and J 2 bases, with 16 bases left between them. Germline V CDR1 and CDR2: MDHEN, SYDVKM. For the CDR3, the DNA is TGTGCCAGCAGTCCACCCGGCCGGGTCACTGGAAACACCATATATTTT. Its protein product is CASSPPGRVTGNTIYF.

Only a few counts were recorded for this clonotype. This chain uses TRBV28 with TRBJ2-7; D possibly corresponds to TRBD2 (5 bases). Germline CDR1 MDHEN, CDR2 SYDVKM. The CDR3 runs 13 residues. V gave up 6 bases and J gave up 2 bases, with 11 bases separating them. The CDR3 bases are TGTGCCAGCAGGAGGGCCAAAACCTACGAGCAGTACTTC. Translation gives CASRRAKTYEQYF.

Regarding this clonotype: A much larger clone differs by one base, so this may be a read error. The CDR3 carries no conserved terminal phenylalanine or tryptophan, so it likely arises from a read error. The chain has TRBV5-1 and TRBJ1-5; TRBD1 aligns across 11 bases. The CDR3 has 17 residues. V shed 4 bases and J 6 bases; nucleotides not matched to a gene: 12. Germline CDR1 SGHRS, CDR2 YFSETQ. The CDR3 bases are TGCGCCAGCAGCCCCGGGACAGGGGGAACCATCGGTCAGCCCCAGCATCTT. Residues: CASSPGTGGTIGQPQHL.

A note on this clonotype: The junction departs from germline at one end; a sequencing error may be responsible. V and J are TRBV12-3 or TRBV12-4 and TRBJ2-5, with 9 bases matching TRBD2. The CDR3 spans 13 residues. The CDR3 DNA is TGTGCCAGCATTTTAGCGGGAGAAGAGACCCAGTACTTC. Its translation is CASILAGEETQYF.

This clonotype appeared many times. The V and J genes are TRBV28 and TRBJ2-5, with D perhaps matching TRBD2 (6 bases). The ends were cut back, 0 bases at V and 3 bases at J, with 14 bases in the middle. CDR1 is MDHEN and CDR2 is SYDVKM in the germline V gene. The CDR3 spans 16 residues. CDR3 sequence: CASSLWDGTGEETQYF. The CDR3 nucleotides are TGTGCCAGCAGTTTATGGGACGGAACGGGGGAAGAGACCCAGTACTTC.

This clonotype was counted at least ten times. The chain has TRBV18 and TRBJ1-1; D not resolved. The germline gives CDR1 KGHSH, CDR2 LQKENI. There are 13 residues in the CDR3. V was shortened by 6 bases and J by 10 bases, with 18 bases between the two germline ends. Here the CDR3 DNA reads TGTGCCAGCTCGTCAGGATCCGCGGGGTCAGCTTTCTTT. It yields the protein CASSSGSAGSAFF.

This chain connects TRBV9 to TRBJ2-1, with 9 bases lining up with TRBD2. The germline gives CDR1 SGDLS, CDR2 YYNGEE. V trimming: 2 bases; J trimming: 7 bases; junction bases outside the gene matches: 4. This CDR3 has 14 amino acids. The CDR3 sequence: CASSVRLAGNEQFF. In DNA, the CDR3 is TGTGCCAGCAGCGTCAGGCTAGCGGGGAATGAGCAGTTCTTC.

At least ten counts were recorded for this clonotype. For the CDR3, the DNA is TGTGCCAGCAGCTTAGCGAACGACAGGGTAGAGACCCAGTACTTC. Translating it yields CASSLANDRVETQYF. The chain links TRBV7-2 to TRBJ2-5; 7 positions agree with TRBD1. CDR3 length equals 15 residues. Germline trimming cut 0 bases from V and 4 bases from J; bases unmatched to any gene: 5. CDR1 and CDR2 from the germline V gene are SGHTA and FQGNSA.

This clonotype turned up a few times. This rearrangement joins TRBV6-1 to TRBJ2-1, with 12 bases fitting TRBD2. V was pared by 6 bases and J by 5 bases, with 14 bases of the junction left unmatched. The germline V gene encodes CDR1 MNHNS and CDR2 SASEGT. CDR3 size: 18 residues. DNA of the CDR3: TGTGCCAGCAGAAGACTAGCGGGAGTACATCTTCTCGACAATGAGCAGTTCTTC. This codes for CASRRLAGVHLLDNEQFF.

This clonotype came up a few times. This sequence joins TRBV12-3 or TRBV12-4 and TRBJ2-2, with D perhaps matching TRBD2 (7 bases). CDR3 length: 13 amino acids. V shed 7 bases and J shed 6 bases, with 12 bases lying between them. The CDR3 nucleotides are TGTGCCAGCACCTGGGGGGGCCCCGGGGAGCTGTTTTTT. This codes for CASTWGGPGELFF.

This clonotype has a handful of counts. The rearrangement uses TRBV27 and TRBJ2-3; 7 bases are shared with TRBD1. Losses at the gene ends were 4 bases for V and 6 bases for J; bases not matched to a gene: 10. The CDR3 is 15 residues long. The germline gives CDR1 MNHEY, CDR2 SMNVEV (reference sequence). The CDR3 reads CASSSTGSGWDTQYF. The CDR3 nucleotides are TGTGCCAGCAGTTCGACAGGGAGTGGGTGGGATACGCAGTATTTT.

This clonotype occurred many times. The CDR3 coding sequence is TGTGCCAGCAGCAAAGAGCAGGGTCTCAATCAGCCCCAGCATTTT. Residues: CASSKEQGLNQPQHF. The chain uses TRBV2 and TRBJ1-5, with a possible D match to TRBD1 (5 bases). The CDR3 loop spans 15 amino acids. Per germline, CDR1 SNHLY and CDR2 FYNNEI. V was shortened by 6 bases and J by 3 bases, with 15 bases between the two germline ends.

This clonotype turned up a few times. The chain employs TRBV28 and TRBJ2-1; TRBD2 matches at 13 bases. The end of the DNA aligns better with TRBJ2-7, so the J call may be wrong. This CDR3 region has 15 residues. Germline V gene data show CDR1 as MDHEN and CDR2 as SYDVKM. The CDR3 DNA is TGTGCCAGCAGATTCCCGGGACTAGCGGGAAATGAGCAGTACTTC. Its protein is CASRFPGLAGNEQYF.

This clonotype was counted only a few times. The rearrangement links TRBV10-3 to TRBJ2-5; 10 positions match TRBD2. With V trimmed by 2 bases and J by 5 bases, 8 bases remained unmatched. This CDR3 region has 16 residues. Germline-derived CDR1 and CDR2 are ENHRY and SYGVKD. The CDR3 DNA follows: TGTGCCATCAGTGAGCTGGCTAGCGGGAGCGGGGAGACCCAGTACTTC. Its translation: CAISELASGSGETQYF.

This clonotype appeared many times. The J gene is TRBJ1-3, the V gene TRBV28, with no clear D. The CDR3 runs to 16 residues. CDR1 is MDHEN and CDR2 is SYDVKM in the germline V gene. Trimming shortened V by 8 bases and J by 2 bases, and 19 bases separated the two germline ends. The CDR3: CASSPPHRGAGNTIYF. The CDR3 DNA reads as TGTGCCAGCTCCCCGCCCCACCGAGGAGCTGGAAACACCATATATTTT.

This chain links TRBV9 with TRBJ2-5, with 9 bases matching TRBD1. V lost 4 bases to trimming and J lost 5 bases; unmatched junction nucleotides: 9. Germline V gene sequence: CDR1 SGDLS, CDR2 YYNGEE. This CDR3 spans 15 amino acids. CDR3 DNA sequence: TGTGCCAGCAGCTATTATACAGGGGGCAGGGAGACCCAGTACTTC. It encodes CASSYYTGGRETQYF.

The V call is TRBV24-1, the J call TRBJ1-5; 7 bases fit TRBD1. CDR3 length: 15 amino acids. V gave up 4 bases and J gave up 4 bases; unmatched junction bases: 6. The V gene's germline CDR1 is KGHDR and CDR2 SFDVKD. Here the CDR3 reads CATSEPRDRNQPQHF. In DNA form, the CDR3 reads TGTGCCACCAGTGAGCCCCGGGACAGAAATCAGCCCCAGCATTTT.

With respect to this clonotype: One junction end does not reproduce the germline sequence, and a read error may be involved. CDR3 DNA sequence: TGTGCCAGCAGTGAAAGGCGCGGAGGGACGAGCAATCAGCCCCGGCATTTT. Translation gives CASSERRGGTSNQPRHF. The rearrangement uses TRBV6-1 and TRBJ1-5, with D perhaps matching TRBD1 (5 bases). CDR3 length: 17 residues. Germline V gene lookup returns CDR1 MNHNS and CDR2 SASEGT.

This clonotype was picked up a small number of times. V gene TRBV30 combines with J gene TRBJ2-2; D remains ambiguous. The CDR3 covers 15 residues. V dropped 2 bases and J dropped 1 base, with 11 bases sitting between them. Germline CDR1 GTSNPN, CDR2 SVGIG (reference sequence). Here the CDR3 DNA reads TGTGCCTGGAGTCCCCCGAGTGAGAACACCGGGGAGCTGTTTTTT. Its protein is CAWSPPSENTGELFF. Supplemented by reference TRBV30 and TRBJ2-2, the full variable domain reads SQTIHQWPATLVQPVGSPLSLECTVEGTSNPNLYWYRQAAGRGLQLLFYSVGIGQISSEVPQNLSASRPQDRQFILSSKKLLLSDSGFYLCAWSPPSENTGELFFGEGSRLTVL.

V is TRBV12-3 or TRBV12-4 and J is TRBJ1-3; D is undetermined. The CDR3 totals 15 residues. V lost 3 bases and J lost 4, with 13 bases in between. Here the CDR3 DNA reads TGTGCCAGCAGTTTCTTTGGGAGAGCAGGAAACACCATATATTTT. This encodes CASSFFGRAGNTIYF.

This clonotype was observed many times. The rearrangement links TRBV5-4 to TRBJ1-1, with TRBD1 identical over 7 bases. This CDR3 has 14 amino acids. Per germline, CDR1 SGHNT and CDR2 YYREEE (reference sequence). Unmatched junction bases numbered 8, after V lost 4 bases and J lost 5 bases. The CDR3 DNA follows: TGTGCCAGCAGCATCATACAGGGGCGGACTGAAGCTTTCTTT. It specifies CASSIIQGRTEAFF. Full variable domain (missing parts from reference TRBV5-4 and TRBJ1-1): ETGVTQSPTHLIKTRGQQVTLRCSSQSGHNTVSWYQQALGQGPQFIFQYYREEENGRGNFPPRFSGLQFPNYSSELNVNALELDDSALYLCASSIIQGRTEAFFGQGTRLTVV.

This clonotype showed up many times. The chain employs TRBV2 and TRBJ2-1; no definite D call. Trimming cost V 7 bases and J 3 bases, with 4 bases left between them. The CDR3 sequence is 11 residues long. Per germline, CDR1 SNHLY and CDR2 FYNNEI. The CDR3 DNA reads as TGTGCCAGCACTGACTACAATGAGCAGTTCTTC. Protein: CASTDYNEQFF. Combining the CDR3 with reference TRBV2 and TRBJ2-1 gives the whole variable domain EPEVTQTPSHQVTQMGQEVILRCVPISNHLYFYWYRQILGQKVEFLVSFYNNEISEKSEIFDDQFSVERPDGSNFTLKIRSTKLEDSAMYFCASTDYNEQFFGPGTRLTVL.

The gene calls are TRBV28 and TRBJ1-2; D is possibly TRBD1 (6 bases). V lost 5 bases, J lost 6 bases, and 10 bases lay in between. Germline V gives CDR1 MDHEN, CDR2 SYDVKM. The CDR3 sequence is 12 residues long. In DNA form, the CDR3 reads TGTGCCAGCAGTCCCGGGACAAATGGCTACACCTTC. It translates to CASSPGTNGYTF.

In this sample, this clonotype turned up a few times. The V gene is TRBV20-1, the J gene TRBJ2-5, with a weak D call TRBD2 (6 bases). V dropped 3 bases and J dropped 5 bases, with 13 bases sitting between them. Germline lookup yields CDR1 DFQATT and CDR2 SNEGSKA (reference sequence). This CDR3 region has 13 residues. CDR3 sequence (DNA): TGCAGTGCTAGGGGGCGGGAATCGGAGACCCAGTACTTC. It yields the protein CSARGRESETQYF.

This chain links TRBV6-1 with TRBJ2-7; 9 positions agree with TRBD1. This CDR3 comprises 14 residues. The J segment lost 5 bases and the V segment lost 4 bases, leaving 6 bases of the junction unmatched. Germline V CDR1 and CDR2: MNHNS, SASEGT. CDR3 nucleotide sequence: TGTGCCAGCAGTGGGACAGGGGAGTGGGACGAGCAGTACTTC. This sequence encodes CASSGTGEWDEQYF.